Shown below are 15 T cell receptor beta chains from a single sample sequenced in a study of T cell changes during pregnancy in multiple sclerosis. The method was immunoSEQ multiplex PCR; TCRdb's version includes in-frame clones alone and lacks a portion of them. The sample records roughly 70,000 clones, around 92% being singletons. The sequencing here drew on peripheral blood, taken in the third trimester of pregnancy. Receptor source: a female donor in good health, enrolled as a control in a pregnancy study.

This clone came up once. The chain couples TRBV6-5 to TRBJ1-1; no clear D gene. This CDR3 comprises 16 residues. The germline V gene has CDR1 MNHEY and CDR2 SVGAGI. The ends were cut back, 2 bases at V and 0 bases at J, with 13 bases in the middle. DNA for the CDR3: TGTGCCAGCAGTTACCAAGGGAGAGCTATGAACACTGAAGCTTTCTTT. Encoded protein: CASSYQGRAMNTEAFF.

The CDR3 spells CAWTRATEAFF. The DNA for the CDR3 is TGTGCCTGGACCAGGGCGACTGAAGCTTTCTTT. The chain is built from TRBV30 and TRBJ1-1; tentatively, D is TRBD1 (5 bases). V was pared by 4 bases and J by 5 bases, with 8 bases between. The germline gives CDR1 GTSNPN, CDR2 SVGIG (reference sequence). CDR3 length: 11 amino acids.

The genes are TRBV7-9 and TRBJ2-1, with 7 bases lining up with TRBD2. With 2 bases clipped from V and 2 bases from J, the junction kept 9 bases outside the gene matches. CDR1 SEHNR and CDR2 FQNEAQ come from the germline V gene (reference sequence). The CDR3 contains 17 residues. The CDR3 region is CASSLSSSSGPYNEQFF. In DNA, the CDR3 is TGTGCCAGCAGCTTAAGCTCATCTAGCGGCCCCTACAATGAGCAGTTCTTC.

The V call is TRBV6-5, the J call TRBJ2-3, with 7 bases aligning to TRBD1. V shed 5 bases and J 3 bases; nucleotides not matched to a gene: 2. Germline V gives CDR1 MNHEY, CDR2 SVGAGI. The CDR3 has 13 residues. DNA for the CDR3: TGTGCCAGCAGTGACAGGGTAACAGATACGCAGTATTTT. Translation: CASSDRVTDTQYF.

The rearrangement joins TRBV18 to TRBJ1-5; TRBD1 matches 8 bases. Losses at the gene ends were 3 bases for V and 2 bases for J; bases not matched to a gene: 3. The CDR3 loop spans 15 amino acids. Germline V gene data show CDR1 as KGHSH and CDR2 as LQKENI. CDR3 DNA sequence: TGTGCCAGCTCACCCCTGGGACAGGGCAATCAGCCCCAGCATTTT. Translation gives CASSPLGQGNQPQHF.

The V gene is TRBV5-1, the J gene TRBJ1-6; D is unclear. CDR1 SGHRS and CDR2 YFSETQ come from the germline V gene. V gave up 0 bases and J gave up 7 bases, with 14 bases separating them. The CDR3 spans 16 residues. CDR3 sequence reads: CASSLASPRVNSPLHF. The CDR3, as DNA: TGCGCCAGCAGCTTGGCCTCTCCTCGGGTGAATTCACCCCTCCACTTT.

The genes are TRBV5-1 and TRBJ2-2; D possibly corresponds to TRBD1 (5 bases). Trimming stripped 2 bases from V and 0 bases from J, with 11 bases between. This CDR3 spans 16 amino acids. CDR1 is SGHRS and CDR2 is YFSETQ in the germline V gene. This CDR3 reads CASSLMDTANTGELFF. The CDR3, as DNA: TGCGCCAGCAGCTTAATGGACACCGCGAACACCGGGGAGCTGTTTTTT.

This rearrangement joins TRBV28 to TRBJ2-7, with a possible D match to TRBD2 (5 bases). Between the trimmed V and J ends, which lost 6 bases and 4 bases, there was a span of 16 bases. This CDR3 comprises 14 residues. Germline V lookup: CDR1 MDHEN, CDR2 SYDVKM. This CDR3 is CASRLGNSGYEQYF. For the CDR3, the DNA is TGTGCCAGCAGATTAGGGAATTCGGGATACGAGCAGTACTTC.

This clone was detected only once. This chain joins TRBV10-2 and TRBJ1-1; TRBD1 matches 7 bases. The CDR3 is made up of 14 amino acids. Looked up from germline, CDR1 is WSHSY and CDR2 is SAAADI. Losses at the gene ends were 3 bases for V and 7 bases for J; bases not matched to a gene: 8. The CDR3 coding sequence is TGCGCCAGCAGTGATCGTGTCAGGGGGGATGAAGCTTTCTTT. The encoded protein is CASSDRVRGDEAFF.

This chain links TRBV11-2 with TRBJ2-7; the D gene is possibly TRBD1 (5 bases). The CDR3 runs to 16 residues. CDR1 is SGHAT, CDR2 FQNNGV, per germline. V dropped 1 base and J dropped 0 bases, with 13 bases sitting between them. The DNA of the CDR3 is TGTGCCAGCAGCTTAGGGGGCAGTAGGAGCTCCTACGAGCAGTACTTC. This gives the protein CASSLGGSRSSYEQYF.

The chain carries TRBV15 and TRBJ2-7; 9 bases are shared with TRBD1. The CDR3 covers 13 residues. Germline V gives CDR1 LNHNV, CDR2 YYDKDF (reference sequence). The V and J ends lost 7 bases and 5 bases, in that order; junction bases with no gene match: 6. The CDR3 bases are TGTGCCACCACCGCGGACAGGGGTAACGAGCAGTACTTC. Protein product: CATTADRGNEQYF.

The chain uses TRBV6-6 and TRBJ1-2; TRBD1 aligns across 7 bases. Trimming cost V 6 bases and J 1 base; bases outside gene matches: 5. CDR1 is MNHNY, CDR2 SVGAGI, per germline (reference sequence). The CDR3 totals 14 residues. The CDR3 DNA is TGTGCCAGCAGAGAGGGACAGATTAACTATGGCTACACCTTC. Its translation: CASREGQINYGYTF.

V is TRBV5-1 and J is TRBJ2-1; 7 nucleotides agree with TRBD2. This CDR3 has 14 residues. The germline V gene encodes CDR1 SGHRS and CDR2 YFSETQ. Unmatched junction bases numbered 4, after V lost 0 bases and J lost 7 bases. The CDR3: CASSLDRRGNEQFF. The CDR3 DNA is TGCGCCAGCAGCTTGGACCGGCGGGGGAATGAGCAGTTCTTC.

This chain links TRBV4-3 with TRBJ2-3; D ambiguous. Germline V gives CDR1 LGHNA, CDR2 YSLEER. V lost 0 bases and J lost 1, with 8 bases in between. The length of the CDR3 is 15 residues. The CDR3: CASSQDHTRTDTQYF. Here the CDR3 DNA reads TGCGCCAGCAGCCAAGACCACACGCGCACAGATACGCAGTATTTT.

The chain combines TRBV28 with TRBJ1-2; 9 bases map to TRBD1. Trimming removed 6 bases from V and 8 bases from J; junction bases left unmatched: 7. Germline loops: CDR1 MDHEN, CDR2 SYDVKM. The CDR3 is 13 amino acids. The CDR3 nucleotides are TGTGCCAGCAGATCACAGGGGGCAGAAGGCTACACCTTC. Translation: CASRSQGAEGYTF.